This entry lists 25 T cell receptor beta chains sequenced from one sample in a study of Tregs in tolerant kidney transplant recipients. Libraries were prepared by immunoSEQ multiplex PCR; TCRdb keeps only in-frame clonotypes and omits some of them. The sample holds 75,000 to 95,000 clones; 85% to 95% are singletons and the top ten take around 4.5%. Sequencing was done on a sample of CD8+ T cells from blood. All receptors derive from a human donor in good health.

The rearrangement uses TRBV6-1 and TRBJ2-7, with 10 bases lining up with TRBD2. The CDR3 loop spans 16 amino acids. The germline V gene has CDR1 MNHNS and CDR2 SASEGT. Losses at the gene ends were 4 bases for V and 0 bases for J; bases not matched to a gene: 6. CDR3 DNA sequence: TGTGCCAGCAGTGGGGCCGGGACTAGCGCCTCCTACGAGCAGTACTTC. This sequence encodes CASSGAGTSASYEQYF.

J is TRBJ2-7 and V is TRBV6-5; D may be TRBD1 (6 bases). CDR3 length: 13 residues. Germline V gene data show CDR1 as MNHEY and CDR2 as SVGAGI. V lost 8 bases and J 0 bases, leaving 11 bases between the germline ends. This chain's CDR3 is CASPPGHSYEQYF. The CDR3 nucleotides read TGTGCCAGCCCCCCGGGACACTCCTACGAGCAGTACTTC.

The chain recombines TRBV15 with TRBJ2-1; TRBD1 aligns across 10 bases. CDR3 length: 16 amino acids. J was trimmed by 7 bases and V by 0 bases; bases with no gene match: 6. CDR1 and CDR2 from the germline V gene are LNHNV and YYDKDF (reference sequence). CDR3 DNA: TGTGCCACCAGCAGAGATGGAAGGGACAGGGGTAATGAGCAGTTCTTC. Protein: CATSRDGRDRGNEQFF.

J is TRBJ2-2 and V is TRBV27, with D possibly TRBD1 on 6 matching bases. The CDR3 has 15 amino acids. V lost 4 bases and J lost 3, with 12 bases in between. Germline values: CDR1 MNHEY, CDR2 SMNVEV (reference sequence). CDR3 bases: TGTGCCAGCAGTTGGGTCAGGGGTGACACCGGGGAGCTGTTTTTT. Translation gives CASSWVRGDTGELFF.

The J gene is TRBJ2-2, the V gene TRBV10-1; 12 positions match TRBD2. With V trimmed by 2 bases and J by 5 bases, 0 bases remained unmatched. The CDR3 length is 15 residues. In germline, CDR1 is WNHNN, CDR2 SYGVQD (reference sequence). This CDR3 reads CASSELAGGTGELFF. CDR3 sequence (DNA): TGCGCCAGCAGTGAGCTAGCGGGGGGGACCGGGGAGCTGTTTTTT.

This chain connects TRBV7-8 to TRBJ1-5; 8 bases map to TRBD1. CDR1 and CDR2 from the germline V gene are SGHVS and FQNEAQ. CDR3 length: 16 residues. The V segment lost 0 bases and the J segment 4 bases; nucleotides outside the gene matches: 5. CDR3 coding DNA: TGTGCCAGCAGCTTAGCCCGGACAGGGAGGAATCAGCCCCAGCATTTT. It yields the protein CASSLARTGRNQPQHF.

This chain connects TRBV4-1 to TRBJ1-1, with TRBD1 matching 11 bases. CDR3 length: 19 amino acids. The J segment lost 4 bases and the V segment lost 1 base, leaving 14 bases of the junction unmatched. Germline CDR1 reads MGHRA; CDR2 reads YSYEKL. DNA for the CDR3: TGCGCCAGCAGCCAAGGTGAATATCTTTGGGGACAGGGGGGCACTGAAGCTTTCTTT. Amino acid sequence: CASSQGEYLWGQGGTEAFF.

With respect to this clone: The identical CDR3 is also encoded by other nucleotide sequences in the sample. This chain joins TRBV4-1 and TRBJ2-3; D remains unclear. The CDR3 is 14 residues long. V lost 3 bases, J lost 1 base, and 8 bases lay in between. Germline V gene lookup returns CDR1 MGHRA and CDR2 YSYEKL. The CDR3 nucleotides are TGCGCCAGCAGCCAGGCCTTAGGCACAGATACGCAGTATTTT. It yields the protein CASSQALGTDTQYF.

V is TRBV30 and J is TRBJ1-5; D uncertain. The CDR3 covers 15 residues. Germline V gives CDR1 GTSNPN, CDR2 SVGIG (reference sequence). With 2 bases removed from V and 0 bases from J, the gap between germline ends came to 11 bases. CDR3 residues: CAWSFEDYSNQPQHF. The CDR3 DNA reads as TGTGCCTGGAGTTTTGAAGATTATAGCAATCAGCCCCAGCATTTT.

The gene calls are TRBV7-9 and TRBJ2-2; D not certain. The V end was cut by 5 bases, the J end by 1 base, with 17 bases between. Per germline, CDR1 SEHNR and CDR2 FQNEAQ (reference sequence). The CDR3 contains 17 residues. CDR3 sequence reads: CASSLAPVSRNTGELFF. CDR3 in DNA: TGTGCCAGCAGCCTTGCCCCCGTTAGTAGGAACACCGGGGAGCTGTTTTTT. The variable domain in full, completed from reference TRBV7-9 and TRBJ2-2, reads DTGVSQNPRHKITKRGQNVTFRCDPISEHNRLYWYRQTLGQGPEFLTYFQNEAQLEKSRLLSDRFSAERPKGSFSTLEIQRTEQGDSAMYLCASSLAPVSRNTGELFFGEGSRLTVL.

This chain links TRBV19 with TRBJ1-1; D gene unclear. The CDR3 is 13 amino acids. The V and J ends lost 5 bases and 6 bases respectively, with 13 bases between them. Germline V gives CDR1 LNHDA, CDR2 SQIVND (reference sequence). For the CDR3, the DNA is TGTGCCAGTAGTGCCGCGGTTGGCGCTGAAGCTTTCTTT. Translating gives CASSAAVGAEAFF.

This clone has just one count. The CDR3 sequence is CASRGFEGPRADTQYF. For the CDR3, the DNA is TGTGCTAGTCGTGGTTTTGAGGGTCCTCGGGCAGATACGCAGTATTTT. The chain uses TRBV12-5 and TRBJ2-3, with D tentatively TRBD2 (5 bases). V gave up 8 bases and J gave up 4 bases, with 22 bases separating them. Germline-derived CDR1 and CDR2 are LGHNT and FRNRAP. This CDR3 comprises 16 residues.

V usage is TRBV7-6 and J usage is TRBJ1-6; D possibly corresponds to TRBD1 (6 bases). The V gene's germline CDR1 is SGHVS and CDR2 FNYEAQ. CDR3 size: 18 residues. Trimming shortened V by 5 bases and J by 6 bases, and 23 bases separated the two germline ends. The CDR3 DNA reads TGTGCCAGCAGCGATGCGACAGGACCTTCGTACCTTAATTCACCCCTCCACTTT. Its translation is CASSDATGPSYLNSPLHF.

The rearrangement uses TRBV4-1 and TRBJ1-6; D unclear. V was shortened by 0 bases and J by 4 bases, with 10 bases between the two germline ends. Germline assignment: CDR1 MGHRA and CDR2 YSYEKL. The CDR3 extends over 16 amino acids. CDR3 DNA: TGCGCCAGCAGCCAAGAAAACAACCAATATAATTCACCCCTCCACTTT. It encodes CASSQENNQYNSPLHF.

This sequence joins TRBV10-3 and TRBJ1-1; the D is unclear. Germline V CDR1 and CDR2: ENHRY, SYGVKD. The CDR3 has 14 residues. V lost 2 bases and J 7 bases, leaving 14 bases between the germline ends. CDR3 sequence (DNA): TGTGCCATCAGTGAGCCAGGAGCGGAATTTGAAGCTTTCTTT. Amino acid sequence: CAISEPGAEFEAFF.

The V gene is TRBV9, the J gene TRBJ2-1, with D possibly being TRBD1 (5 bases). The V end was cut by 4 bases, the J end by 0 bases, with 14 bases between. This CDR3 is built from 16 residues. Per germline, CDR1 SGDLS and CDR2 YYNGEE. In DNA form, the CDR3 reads TGTGCCAGCAGCCTTGGAAGGGGCACCTCCTACAATGAGCAGTTCTTC. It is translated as CASSLGRGTSYNEQFF.

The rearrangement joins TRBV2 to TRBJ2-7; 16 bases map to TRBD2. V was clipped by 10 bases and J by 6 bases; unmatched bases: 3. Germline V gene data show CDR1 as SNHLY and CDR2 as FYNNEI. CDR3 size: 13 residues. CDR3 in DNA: TGTGCCATTGGGACTAGCGGGGGGGCCGAGCAGTACTTC. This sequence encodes CAIGTSGGAEQYF.

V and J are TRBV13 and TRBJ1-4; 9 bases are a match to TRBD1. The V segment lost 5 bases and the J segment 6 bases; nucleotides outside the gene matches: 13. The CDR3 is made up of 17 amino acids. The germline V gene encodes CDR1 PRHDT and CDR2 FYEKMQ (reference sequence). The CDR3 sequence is CASSRTTGQGRDEKLFF. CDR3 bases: TGTGCCAGCAGCCGAACTACGGGACAGGGAAGGGATGAAAAACTGTTTTTT.

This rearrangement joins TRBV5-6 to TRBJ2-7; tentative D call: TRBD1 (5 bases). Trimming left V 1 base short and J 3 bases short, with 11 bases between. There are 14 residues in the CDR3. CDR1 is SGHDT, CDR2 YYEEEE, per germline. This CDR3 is CASSLQGPYYEQYF. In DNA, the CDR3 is TGTGCCAGCAGCTTGCAGGGCCCCTACTACGAGCAGTACTTC.

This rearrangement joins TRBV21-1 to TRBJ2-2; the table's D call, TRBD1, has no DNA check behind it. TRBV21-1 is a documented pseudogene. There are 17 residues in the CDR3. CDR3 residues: CASSKEGQGSDTGELFF. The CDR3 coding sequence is TGTGCCAGCAGCAAAGAAGGGCAGGGTTCGGACACCGGGGAGCTGTTTTTT.

CDR3 nucleotides: TGTGCCAGCATGATACAGGGAAATGAAAAACTGTTTTTT. It translates to CASMIQGNEKLFF. The rearrangement links TRBV28 to TRBJ1-4; possibly TRBD1 for D (6 bases). V was trimmed by 7 bases and J by 5 bases, leaving 11 bases between them. Germline V gene sequence: CDR1 MDHEN, CDR2 SYDVKM. CDR3 length equals 13 residues.

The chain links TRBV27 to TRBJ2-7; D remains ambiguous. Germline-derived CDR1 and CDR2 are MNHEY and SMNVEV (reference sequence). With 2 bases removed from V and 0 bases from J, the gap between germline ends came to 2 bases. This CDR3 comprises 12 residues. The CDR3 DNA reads TGTGCCAGCAGTTTACCCTCCTACGAGCAGTACTTC. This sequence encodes CASSLPSYEQYF.

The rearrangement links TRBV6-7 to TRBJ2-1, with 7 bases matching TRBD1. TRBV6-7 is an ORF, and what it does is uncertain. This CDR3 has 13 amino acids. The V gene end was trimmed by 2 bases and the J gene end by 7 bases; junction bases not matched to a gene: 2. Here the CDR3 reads CASSYPTGNEQFF. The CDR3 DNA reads TGTGCCAGCAGTTACCCGACAGGGAATGAGCAGTTCTTC.

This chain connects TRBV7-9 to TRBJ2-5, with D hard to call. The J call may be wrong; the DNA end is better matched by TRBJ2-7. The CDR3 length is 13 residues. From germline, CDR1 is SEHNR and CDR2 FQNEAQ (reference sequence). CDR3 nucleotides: TGTGCCAGCAGCCAACCTTTGTCCTACGAGCAGTACTTC. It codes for CASSQPLSYEQYF.

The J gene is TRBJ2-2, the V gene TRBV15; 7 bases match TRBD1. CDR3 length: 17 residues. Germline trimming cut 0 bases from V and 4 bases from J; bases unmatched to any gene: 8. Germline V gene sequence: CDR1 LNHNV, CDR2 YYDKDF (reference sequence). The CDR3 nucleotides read TGTGCCACCAGCAGAGATCGGGACAGTGGGCCCACCGGGGAGCTGTTTTTT. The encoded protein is CATSRDRDSGPTGELFF.